This T cell receptor beta chain appears in the sequencing data of a study of cytomegalovirus exposure and HLA in healthy donors. Study as a whole: Previous work identified some 120 million unique TCR beta sequences from around 200 million T cells. Study-wide results and caveats: Through in vitro validation, three CMV-associated chains were shown to be specific for CMV antigens. What was likely a sequencing artifact was a cluster of highly shared sequence variants. HLA alleles were associated with roughly 17,000 TCR beta sequences in a later analysis at 0.05 false discovery rate.

About this clone: What it binds is unknown.

PCR involved 60 Vbeta and 13 Jbeta primers. Clones were read by immunoSEQ multiplex PCR, and TCRdb kept only the in-frame ones, dropping some. The sample contains roughly 120,000 clones, 82% of which appear only once. The sequence was collected from a woman between 18 and 29 years old in good health and CMV-seronegative. The sequenced sample was PBMCs.

In nucleotides, the CDR3 is TGTGCCAGCAGTCCTCCGCGATATGGCTACACCTTC. Its translation: CASSPPRYGYTF. This chain joins TRBV28 and TRBJ1-2; no clear D. Germline-derived CDR1 and CDR2 are MDHEN and SYDVKM. V was pared by 5 bases and J by 5 bases, with 9 bases between. This CDR3 has 12 amino acids.